The clone carrying this T cell receptor beta chain was counted ten times or more. These data come from a study of regulatory T cells in long-lasting Graves disease. With 1 base removed from V and 4 bases from J, the gap between germline ends came to 7 bases. This CDR3 is built from 13 residues. Germline V gene lookup returns CDR1 SNHLY and CDR2 FYNNEI. Time point here: persistent/refractory GD, antithyroid drugs over 5 years with positive TRAb. PBMC-extracted RNA yielded the TCR library. Collection of peripheral blood (around 10 milliliters) was done using EDTA tubes. Arm-PCR of CDR3 regions and iRepertoire HTBI primers were used to build TCR beta libraries. TCRdb redid the calling of the multiplex PCR reads with MiXCR, one entry per CDR3 protein. The repertoire has approximately 690,000 distinct CDR3 sequences, about 32% of them found once; the top ten carry roughly 41%.

This specimen was peripheral blood mononuclear cells (PBMCs), taken when the disease was refractory, from a patient treated with antithyroid drugs. This sequence joins TRBV2 and TRBJ1-2; the D gene is possibly TRBD1 (5 bases). The sequence came from a female donor with Graves disease. The CDR3 DNA reads as TGTGCCAGCAGTGAAGGGGACGGCTATGGCTACACCTTC. This gives the protein CASSEGDGYGYTF. The full variable domain, with the rest looked up from reference TRBV2 and TRBJ1-2, is EPEVTQTPSHQVTQMGQEVILRCVPISNHLYFYWYRQILGQKVEFLVSFYNNEISEKSEIFDDQFSVERPDGSNFTLKIRSTKLEDSAMYFCASSEGDGYGYTFGSGTRLTVV.